This TCR beta chain stems from a study of technical replicates of blood from several donors. The table came from immunoSEQ multiplex PCR; TCRdb's copy has only in-frame clones and leaves some out. The table shows roughly 65,000 clones, with 75% to 90% occurring only once. V dropped 5 bases and J dropped 4 bases, with 14 bases sitting between them. CDR1 SGHTA and CDR2 FQGNSA come from the germline V gene. This CDR3 has 14 residues. Sequences were obtained from PBMCs. The V and J genes are TRBV7-2 and TRBJ1-1; D might be TRBD1 (6 bases). This clonotype originated in a human donor in good health. Some clones in this sample may be carry-over from other donors' samples. The CDR3 is CASSVSRGITEAFF. The DNA for the CDR3 is TGTGCCAGCAGCGTAAGCAGGGGAATCACTGAAGCTTTCTTT.